The TCR beta chain described here comes from a study of T cell changes during pregnancy in multiple sclerosis. The data were produced by immunoSEQ multiplex PCR, yet TCRdb's version contains in-frame clones alone and is incomplete. The table lists 100,000 or so clones, approximately 92% of them singletons. Trimming at V came to 6 bases and at J to 0 bases, leaving 14 bases not matched to a gene. The CDR3 covers 18 residues. From germline, CDR1 is LGHNT and CDR2 FRNRAP. The receptor was derived from a female donor with multiple sclerosis, enrolled in a pregnancy study. The chain is built from TRBV12-5 and TRBJ1-3; the match to TRBD1 covers 7 bases. The specimen comprised peripheral blood, sampled in the first trimester of pregnancy. The CDR3 protein is CASGTGRGQRVSGNTIYF. The DNA for the CDR3 is TGTGCTAGTGGGACCGGTCGGGGACAGCGCGTCTCTGGAAACACCATATATTTT.